The clone carrying this TCR beta chain was recorded a few times. The target antigen is unknown. The data are from a study of radiotherapy plus CTLA-4 blockade in lung cancer. Overall study: An objective response was seen in about 17% of patients, and disease control in 30% to 35%. General study results and limits: How blood T cell clones changed early, along with interferon-beta, reportedly forecast response best. Following radiotherapy plus ipilimumab, tumor-derived TCR clones expanded in the blood.

CDR3 size: 16 residues. Germline V CDR1 and CDR2: SGDLS, YYNGEE. Trimming took off 0 bases at V and 5 bases at J, with 15 bases between the two ends. Clones were read by immunoSEQ multiplex PCR, and TCRdb kept only the in-frame ones, dropping some. The sample shows fewer than 100,000 clones, more than 60% of them seen only once. Focal radiation and CTLA-4 blockade (ipilimumab) were tested in chemo-refractory metastatic non-small-cell lung cancer patients. This TCR came from a human donor with non-small cell lung cancer whose response to radiotherapy plus ipilimumab could not be evaluated. Some clones in this sample may be carry-over from other donors' samples. V is TRBV9 and J is TRBJ2-1, with D maybe TRBD1 (5 bases). The material was peripheral blood, obtained from a patient treated with radiotherapy plus ipilimumab. CDR3 region: CASSVDPQGGHNEQFF. CDR3 DNA: TGTGCCAGCAGCGTAGACCCTCAGGGTGGCCACAATGAGCAGTTCTTC.